This T cell receptor beta chain was found in a study of molecular identifiers for immune sequencing clone quantification. Background on the study: Four of five splits of RNA from approximately 22,000 or 94,000 naive CD8 cells were sequenced in replicates.

MiXCR, run by TCRdb on the PCR reads, gives a single entry per CDR3 protein. The table includes about half a million distinct CDR3 sequences, 20% to 25% detected once. V gave up 5 bases and J gave up 5 bases, with 19 bases separating them. The V gene's germline CDR1 is SGHDN and CDR2 FVKESK. This CDR3 is 15 amino acids long. This clonotype showed up just a few times. The conserved phenylalanine or tryptophan is not found at the CDR3 terminus, so this likely reflects a read error. This receptor was obtained from a human donor in good health. Some libraries in this study had Jurkat cell RNA spiked in. The sample comprised naive CD8+ T cells from blood, with Jurkat cell RNA spiked in. Subset denoted: FACS-sorted CD8+CD4-CCR7+CD45RA+ naive T cells. J is TRBJ2-7 and V is TRBV14, with D perhaps given as TRBD1 or TRBD2 (5 bases each). The CDR3 loop is CASSIGTSLVNEQYL. In DNA form, the CDR3 reads TGTGCCAGCAGCATCGGGACCAGTCTAGTCAACGAGCAGTACCTC.